The T cell receptor (beta chain) described here comes from a study of beta chain features in type 1 diabetes. Overall study findings and caveats: Sequencing used cDNA, and cells with high TCR expression could therefore be over-represented. When Type 1 diabetes patients were examined, their TCRB CDR3s proved moderately but significantly shorter in all four CD4+ subsets.

Every bit of the isolated RNA underwent reverse transcription, so sequencing read expressed TCRB transcripts. The study sequenced naive, central memory and regulatory T cell samples to an average of around 3.5 million reads. Clones were read by immunoSEQ multiplex PCR, and TCRdb kept only the in-frame ones, dropping some. The sample comprises around 240,000 clones, more than 15% of which are singletons, and approximately 0.087% rests with the top ten. This clone was counted between two and nine times. Its antigen remains unknown. With 10 bases removed from V and 6 bases from J, the gap between germline ends came to 21 bases. The germline CDR1 and CDR2 sequences are MNHEY and SMNVEV (reference sequence). The CDR3 is 14 residues long. Naive, central memory, regulatory and stem cell-like memory cells within the CD4+ compartment were sorted using CD45RO/CCR7/CD25/CD127/CD95/CD27.

Sequencing was performed on naive CD4+ T cells from blood. V usage is TRBV27 and J usage is TRBJ1-1, with D possibly being TRBD1 (5 bases). The TCR was taken from a man younger than 45 with type 1 diabetes. CDR3 nucleotide sequence: TGTGCCACCTCCTTTTGGGGACGACAGTCTGAAGCTTTCTTT. Its translation: CATSFWGRQSEAFF.